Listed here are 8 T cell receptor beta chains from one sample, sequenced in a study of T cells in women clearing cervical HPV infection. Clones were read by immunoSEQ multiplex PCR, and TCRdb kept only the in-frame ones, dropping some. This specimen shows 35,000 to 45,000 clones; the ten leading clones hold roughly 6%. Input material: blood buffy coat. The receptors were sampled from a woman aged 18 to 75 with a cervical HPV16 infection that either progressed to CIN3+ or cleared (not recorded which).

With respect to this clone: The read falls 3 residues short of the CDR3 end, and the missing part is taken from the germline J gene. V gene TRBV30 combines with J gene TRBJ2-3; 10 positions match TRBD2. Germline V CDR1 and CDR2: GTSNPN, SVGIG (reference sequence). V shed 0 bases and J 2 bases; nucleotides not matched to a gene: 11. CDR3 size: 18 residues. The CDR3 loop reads CAWSVYRGGLAYTDTQYF. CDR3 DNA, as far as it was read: TGTGCCTGGAGTGTATATAGGGGGGGACTAGCGTACACAGATACG.

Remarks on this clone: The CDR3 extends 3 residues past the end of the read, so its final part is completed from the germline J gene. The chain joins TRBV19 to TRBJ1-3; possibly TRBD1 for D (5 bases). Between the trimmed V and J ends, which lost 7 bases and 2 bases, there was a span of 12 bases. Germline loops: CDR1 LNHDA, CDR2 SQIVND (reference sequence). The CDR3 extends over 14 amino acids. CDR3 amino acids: CASNPQGAGNTIYF. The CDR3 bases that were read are TGTGCCAGTAACCCCCAGGGAGCTGGAAACACC.

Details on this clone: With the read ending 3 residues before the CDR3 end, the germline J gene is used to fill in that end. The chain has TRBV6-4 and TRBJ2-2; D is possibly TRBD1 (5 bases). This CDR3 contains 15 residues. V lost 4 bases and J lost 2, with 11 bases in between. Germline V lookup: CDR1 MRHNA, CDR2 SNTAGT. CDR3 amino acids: CASSGTTANTGELFF. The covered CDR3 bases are TGTGCCAGCAGTGGGACGACAGCAAACACCGGGGAG.

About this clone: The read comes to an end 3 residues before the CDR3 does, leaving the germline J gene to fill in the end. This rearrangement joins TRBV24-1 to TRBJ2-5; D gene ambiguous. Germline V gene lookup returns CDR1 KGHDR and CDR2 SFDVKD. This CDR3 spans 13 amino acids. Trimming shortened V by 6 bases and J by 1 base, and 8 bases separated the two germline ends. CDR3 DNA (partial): TGTGCCACCAGTAACAGCCTCCAAGAGACC. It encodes CATSNSLQET. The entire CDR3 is CATSNSLQETQYF.

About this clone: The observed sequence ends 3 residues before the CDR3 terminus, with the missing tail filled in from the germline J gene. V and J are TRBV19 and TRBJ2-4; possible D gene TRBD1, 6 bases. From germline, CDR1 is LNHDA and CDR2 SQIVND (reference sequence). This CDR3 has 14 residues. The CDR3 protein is CASSNGTGHYGQYF. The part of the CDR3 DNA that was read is TGTGCCAGTAGTAATGGAACAGGGCACTATGGT.

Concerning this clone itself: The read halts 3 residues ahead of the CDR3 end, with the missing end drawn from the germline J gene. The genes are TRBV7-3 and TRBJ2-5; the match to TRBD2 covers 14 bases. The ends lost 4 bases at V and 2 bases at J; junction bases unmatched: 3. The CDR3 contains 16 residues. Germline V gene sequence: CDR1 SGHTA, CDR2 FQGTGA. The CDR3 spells CASSSGLAGGQETQYF. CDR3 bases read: TGTGCCAGCAGCTCTGGACTAGCGGGAGGACAAGAGACC.

CDR3 loop: CASSAFGESSYNDYTF. CDR3 bases read: TGTGCCAGTAGTGCGTTCGGGGAGAGCTCCTACAATGAC. The chain combines TRBV19 with TRBJ1-2; no clear D. The CDR3 goes on 3 residues after the read ends, and that part is filled in from the germline J gene. The CDR3 is 16 residues long. Germline V gives CDR1 LNHDA, CDR2 SQIVND (reference sequence).

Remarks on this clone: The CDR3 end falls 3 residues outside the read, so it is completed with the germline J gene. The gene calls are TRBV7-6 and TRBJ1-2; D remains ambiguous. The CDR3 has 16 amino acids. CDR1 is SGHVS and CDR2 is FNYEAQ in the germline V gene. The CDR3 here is CASSLVGSGKVSDYTF. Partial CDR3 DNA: TGTGCCAGCAGCTTAGTGGGGAGCGGGAAGGTCTCCGAC. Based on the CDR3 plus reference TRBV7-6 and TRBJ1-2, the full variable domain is GAGVSQSPRYKVTKRGQDVALRCDPISGHVSLYWYRQALGQGPEFLTYFNYEAQQDKSGLPNDRFSAERPEGSISTLTIQRTEQRDSAMYRCASSLVGSGKVSDYTFGSGTRLTVV.